Reported below is one T cell receptor (beta chain). The CDR3 contains 15 residues. Germline V gives CDR1 MDHEN, CDR2 SYDVKM. Trimming cost V 1 base and J 3 bases; bases outside gene matches: 5. The entry originates in a study of PD-1 blockade in classical Hodgkin lymphoma. The data were produced by immunoSEQ multiplex PCR, yet TCRdb's version contains in-frame clones alone and is incomplete. The sample consists of 17,000 or so clones, roughly 90% of them appearing once. Stated time point: newly diagnosed, previously untreated cHL patient sample. The V and J genes are TRBV28 and TRBJ2-7; 8 bases match TRBD1. Input material: peripheral blood mononuclear cells (PBMCs). The origin of this receptor is a human donor with classical Hodgkin lymphoma. CDR3 sequence reads: CASSLSAGGSYEQYF. CDR3 bases: TGTGCCAGCAGTTTATCGGCAGGGGGCAGCTACGAGCAGTACTTC.